What follows describes a single T cell receptor (beta chain). Its antigen is still unknown. This entry comes from a study of vaccination effects on CD4 cells after COVID-19. Study results and caveats: At late timepoints after vaccination, vaccine- and infection-induced clones shrank markedly. Cross-reactivity with common cold coronaviruses was shown by only 1 of 255 vaccine-induced clones in healthy vaccinees.

TCRdb's copy holds only in-frame clones and misses some; the assay was immunoSEQ multiplex PCR. The profile shows about 8,100 clones, 65% to 80% of them singletons. Ahead of sequencing, the ViraFEST assay grew antigen-specific CD4+ T cells using viral peptide pools. Culturing for about ten days preceded CD4+ T cell isolation. Vaccine recipients lacked prior SARS-CoV-2 infection and had negative nucleocapsid antibodies. A few million PBMC were seeded per well and grown in the presence of around 10 IU/ml IL-2 and about 10 ug/ml peptides. CDR1 SGHAT and CDR2 FQNNGV come from the germline V gene. The CDR3 is 13 amino acids. V was trimmed by 4 bases and J by 6 bases, leaving 13 bases between them.

Sequenced material: CD4+ T cells from PBMCs cultured with HCoV-229E spike peptides, taken before COVID-19 vaccination. This TCR came from a human donor who received a COVID-19 vaccine. The J gene is TRBJ2-7, the V gene TRBV11-2, with D perhaps TRBD2 (5 bases). The CDR3 DNA follows: TGTGCCAGCAGCTCGGGTGGGAGTGGCGAGCAGTACTTC. It encodes CASSSGGSGEQYF.